This T cell receptor beta chain was documented in a study of CXCR3-negative and CXCR3-positive naive CD8 T cells. Overall study results and limits: Comparison of naive subsets found surface CD5 to be comparable, and TCR strength was inferred on the basis of TRB CDR3 properties. The TRB CDR3s that CXCR3-positive naive cells carried were more hydrophobic than those of CXCR3-negative naive cells. Memory, not naive, CXCR3-negative and CXCR3-positive cells differed in TRBV-TRBJ usage.

Note on this clonotype: Its antigen is as yet unknown.

Naive CD8+ T cells displayed a CD45RO-CCR7+CD27+CD95- phenotype. The TRB libraries of cDNA were built by UMI-labeled 5' RACE. TCRdb reprocessed the 5' RACE reads and reports one entry per CDR3 protein, with no DNA. The table for this sample gives around 84,000 distinct CDR3 sequences. The source material was naive CXCR3+ CD8+ T cells from blood. The subset: CD45RO-CCR7+CD27+CD95- naive CD8+ T cells expressing CXCR3 (TNR3+). The clonotype originates from a human donor in good health. Some clones in this sample may be carry-over from other donors' samples.

The CDR3 reads CASSLGDSSYEQYF. V and J are TRBV5-1 and TRBJ2-7; the D gene TCRdb calls, TRBD1, cannot be checked with no DNA. Germline CDR1 and CDR2: SGHRS and YFSETQ. The CDR3 length is 14 residues.